The present T cell receptor (beta chain) was sequenced within a study of PD-1 blockade in classical Hodgkin lymphoma. This clone turned up a few times. Its antigen is not known. Trimming stripped 2 bases from V and 8 bases from J, with 15 bases between. This CDR3 spans 14 amino acids. Germline V CDR1 and CDR2: SGHAT, FQNNGV. The data were produced by immunoSEQ multiplex PCR, yet TCRdb's version contains in-frame clones alone and is incomplete. The sample has under 20,000 clones; around 72% are singletons. Findings of the study overall: Unlike CD8+ TCR diversity, which did not rise significantly by C4D1, CD4+ TCR diversity did. As was reported, newly diagnosed patients showed lower baseline TCR diversity than healthy donors did. Patients newly diagnosed and complete responders had comparable baseline diversity.

The time point denotes: cycle 4 day 1 (C4D1), after 5 to 7 weeks of nivolumab. The patients all showed relapse after autologous stem cell transplantation, while their brentuximab vedotin exposure varied. Out of thawed PBMCs, magnetic negative selection purified CD4+ T cells. This chain joins TRBV11-2 and TRBJ1-1; D remains unclear. The TCR was taken from a human donor with classical Hodgkin lymphoma. Here the sequenced sample was CD4+ T cells from blood, taken before the fourth cycle of nivolumab. The CDR3 loop is CASSLLTRGEEAFF. CDR3 sequence (DNA): TGTGCCAGCAGCTTACTCACCCGGGGAGAGGAAGCTTTCTTT.